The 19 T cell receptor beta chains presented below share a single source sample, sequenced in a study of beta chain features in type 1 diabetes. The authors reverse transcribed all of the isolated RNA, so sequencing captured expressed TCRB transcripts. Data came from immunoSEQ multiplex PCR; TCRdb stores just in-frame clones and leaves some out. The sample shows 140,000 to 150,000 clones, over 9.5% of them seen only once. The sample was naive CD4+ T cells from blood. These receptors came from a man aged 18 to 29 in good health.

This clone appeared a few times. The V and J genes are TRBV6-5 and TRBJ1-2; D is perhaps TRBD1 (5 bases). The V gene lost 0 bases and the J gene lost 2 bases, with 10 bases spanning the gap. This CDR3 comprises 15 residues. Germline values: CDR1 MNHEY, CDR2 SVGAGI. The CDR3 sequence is CASSYSRGGNYGYTF. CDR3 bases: TGTGCCAGCAGTTACTCGAGGGGAGGAAACTATGGCTACACCTTC.

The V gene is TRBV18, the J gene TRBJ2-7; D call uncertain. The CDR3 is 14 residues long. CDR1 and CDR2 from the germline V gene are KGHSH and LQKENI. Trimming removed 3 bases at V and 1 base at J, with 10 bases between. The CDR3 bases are TGTGCCAGCTCACCCCGGAGCGCTTCCTACGAGCAGTACTTC. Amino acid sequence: CASSPRSASYEQYF.

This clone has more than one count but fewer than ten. The CDR3 protein is CASSTPNRQGAIGDTQYF. The DNA for the CDR3 is TGTGCCAGCAGCACCCCGAACCGACAGGGGGCGATCGGAGATACGCAGTATTTT. This chain connects TRBV5-4 to TRBJ2-3, with 10 bases that match TRBD1. This CDR3 spans 18 amino acids. In germline, CDR1 is SGHNT, CDR2 YYREEE (reference sequence). Losses at the gene ends were 4 bases for V and 5 bases for J; bases not matched to a gene: 16.

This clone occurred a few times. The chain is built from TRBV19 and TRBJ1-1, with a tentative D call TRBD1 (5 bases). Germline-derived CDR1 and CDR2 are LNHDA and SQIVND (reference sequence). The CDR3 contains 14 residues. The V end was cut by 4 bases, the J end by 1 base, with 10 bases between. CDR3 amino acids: CASSTGLRNTEAFF. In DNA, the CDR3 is TGTGCCAGTAGTACAGGGTTACGGAACACTGAAGCTTTCTTT.

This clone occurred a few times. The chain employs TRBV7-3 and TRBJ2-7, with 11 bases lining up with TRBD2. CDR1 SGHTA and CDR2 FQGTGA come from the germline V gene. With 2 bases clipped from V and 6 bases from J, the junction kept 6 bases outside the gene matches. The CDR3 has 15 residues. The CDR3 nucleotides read TGTGCCAGCAGCTTATATATACTAGCGGGGGTCGAGCAGTACTTC. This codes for CASSLYILAGVEQYF.

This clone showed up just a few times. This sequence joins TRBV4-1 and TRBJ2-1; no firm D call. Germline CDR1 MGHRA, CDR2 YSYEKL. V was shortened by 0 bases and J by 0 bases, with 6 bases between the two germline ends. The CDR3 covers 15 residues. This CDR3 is CASSQDRNSYNEQFF. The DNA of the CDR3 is TGCGCCAGCAGCCAAGACAGGAACTCCTACAATGAGCAGTTCTTC.

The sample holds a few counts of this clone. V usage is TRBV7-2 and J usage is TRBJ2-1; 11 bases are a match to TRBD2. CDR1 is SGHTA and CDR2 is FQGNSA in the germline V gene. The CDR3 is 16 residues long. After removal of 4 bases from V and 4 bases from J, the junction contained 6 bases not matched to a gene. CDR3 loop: CASSSSGTSGYNEQFF. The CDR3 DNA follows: TGTGCCAGCAGCTCGTCCGGGACTAGCGGATACAATGAGCAGTTCTTC.

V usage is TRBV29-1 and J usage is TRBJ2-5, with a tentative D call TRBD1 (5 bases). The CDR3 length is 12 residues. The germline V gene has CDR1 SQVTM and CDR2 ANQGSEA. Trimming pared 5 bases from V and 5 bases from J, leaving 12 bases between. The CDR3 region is CSVTGQEETQYF. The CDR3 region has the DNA TGCAGCGTTACAGGACAAGAGGAGACCCAGTACTTC.

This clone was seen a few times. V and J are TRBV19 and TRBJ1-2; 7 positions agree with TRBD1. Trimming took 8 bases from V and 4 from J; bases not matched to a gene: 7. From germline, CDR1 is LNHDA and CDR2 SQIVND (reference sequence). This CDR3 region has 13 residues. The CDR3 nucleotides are TGTGCCAGTGGGGACAGAAGTTCCTATGGCTACACCTTC. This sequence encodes CASGDRSSYGYTF.

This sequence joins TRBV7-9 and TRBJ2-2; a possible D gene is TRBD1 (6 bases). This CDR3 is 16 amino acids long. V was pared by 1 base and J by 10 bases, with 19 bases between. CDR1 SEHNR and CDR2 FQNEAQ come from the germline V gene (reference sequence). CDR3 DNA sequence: TGTGCCAGCAGCTTAGAAGAGGGGAACAGGGAAAAGGAGCTGTTTTTT. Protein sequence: CASSLEEGNREKELFF.

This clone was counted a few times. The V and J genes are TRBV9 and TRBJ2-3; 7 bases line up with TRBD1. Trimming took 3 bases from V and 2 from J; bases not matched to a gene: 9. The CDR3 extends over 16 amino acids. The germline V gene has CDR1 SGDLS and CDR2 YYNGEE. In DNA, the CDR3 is TGTGCCAGCAGCGGACGGGGACAGAGTTACACAGATACGCAGTATTTT. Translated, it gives CASSGRGQSYTDTQYF.

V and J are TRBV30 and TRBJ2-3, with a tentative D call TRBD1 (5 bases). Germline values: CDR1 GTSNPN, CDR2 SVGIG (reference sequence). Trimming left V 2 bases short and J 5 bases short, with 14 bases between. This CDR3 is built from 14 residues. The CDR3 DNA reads TGTGCCTGGAGTAAACAGGTCGGTGGAGATACGCAGTATTTT. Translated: CAWSKQVGGDTQYF.

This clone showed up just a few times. The DNA for the CDR3 is TGTGCCAGCAGCCCCGGGGTAGCGGGGACCACAGATACGCAGTATTTT. Protein sequence: CASSPGVAGTTDTQYF. This sequence joins TRBV7-9 and TRBJ2-3, with 8 positions matching TRBD2. This CDR3 region has 16 residues. CDR1 and CDR2 from the germline V gene are SEHNR and FQNEAQ (reference sequence). With 5 bases clipped from V and 2 bases from J, the junction kept 9 bases outside the gene matches.

CDR3 sequence (DNA): TGTGCCAGCATCCTCAGGGCAGGGGAGACCCAGTACTTC. Translation gives CASILRAGETQYF. J is TRBJ2-5 and V is TRBV7-9; possibly TRBD1 for D (5 bases). Trimming removed 7 bases at V and 5 bases at J, with 14 bases between. This CDR3 contains 13 residues. The V gene's germline CDR1 is SEHNR and CDR2 FQNEAQ (reference sequence).

The CDR3 DNA follows: TGCGCCAGCAGCCCTGGACAGGGTAGCTATAATTCACCCCTCCACTTT. Encoded protein: CASSPGQGSYNSPLHF. The chain has TRBV5-1 and TRBJ1-6; 8 bases line up with TRBD1. J gave up 3 bases and V 4 bases, and 6 bases lay outside the gene matches. Looked up from germline, CDR1 is SGHRS and CDR2 is YFSETQ. The CDR3 spans 16 residues.

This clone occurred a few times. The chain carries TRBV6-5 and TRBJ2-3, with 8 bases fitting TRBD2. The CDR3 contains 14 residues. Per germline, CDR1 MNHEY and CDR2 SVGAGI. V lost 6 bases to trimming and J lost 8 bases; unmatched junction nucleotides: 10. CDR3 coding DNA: TGTGCCAGCAGCCCCGGGACTAGTGACGGTACGCAGTATTTT. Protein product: CASSPGTSDGTQYF.

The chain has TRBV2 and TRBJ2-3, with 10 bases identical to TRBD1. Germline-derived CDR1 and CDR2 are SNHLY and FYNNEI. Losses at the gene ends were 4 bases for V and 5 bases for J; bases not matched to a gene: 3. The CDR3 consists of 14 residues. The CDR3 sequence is CASSGQGALDTQYF. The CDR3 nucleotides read TGTGCCAGCAGTGGACAGGGGGCCCTAGATACGCAGTATTTT.

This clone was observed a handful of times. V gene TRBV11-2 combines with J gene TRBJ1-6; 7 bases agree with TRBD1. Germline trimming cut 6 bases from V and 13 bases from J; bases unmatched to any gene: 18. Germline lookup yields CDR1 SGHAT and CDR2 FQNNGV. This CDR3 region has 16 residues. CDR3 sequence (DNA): TGTGCCAGCAGATCACCACCGACAGGGCCCACTAAGCCCCTCCACTTT. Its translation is CASRSPPTGPTKPLHF.

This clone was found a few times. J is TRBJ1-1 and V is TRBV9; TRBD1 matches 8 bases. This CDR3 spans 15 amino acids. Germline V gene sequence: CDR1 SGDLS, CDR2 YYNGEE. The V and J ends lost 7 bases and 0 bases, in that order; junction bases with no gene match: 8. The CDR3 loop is CASSPRQGLNTEAFF. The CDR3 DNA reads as TGTGCCAGCTCTCCACGACAGGGGTTGAACACTGAAGCTTTCTTT. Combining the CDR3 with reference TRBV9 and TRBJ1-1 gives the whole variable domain DSGVTQTPKHLITATGQRVTLRCSPRSGDLSVYWYQQSLDQGLQFLIQYYNGEERAKGNILERFSAQQFPDLHSELNLSSLELGDSALYFCASSPRQGLNTEAFFGQGTRLTVV.